The 16 T cell receptor beta chains in this list originate from one sample, sequenced in a study of blood T cell repertoires in COVID-19. Using immunoSEQ multiplex PCR, the repertoire was profiled, and TCRdb retains in-frame clones only, with some absent. The sample shows approximately 170,000 clones, about 81% of them seen only once. Sequenced: peripheral blood. The receptors derive from a woman older than 75 with acute or convalescent COVID-19.

Here the CDR3 DNA reads TGTGCCAGCAGCGTCGATCTAGCGGGGTTCAACGAGCAGTTCTTC. Protein sequence: CASSVDLAGFNEQFF. The chain uses TRBV9 and TRBJ2-1, with 9 bases fitting TRBD2. Trimming removed 2 bases from V and 10 bases from J; junction bases left unmatched: 10. Per germline, CDR1 SGDLS and CDR2 YYNGEE. CDR3 size: 15 residues.

This clone was found a few times. The chain recombines TRBV7-9 with TRBJ2-2, with D perhaps matching TRBD2 (6 bases). CDR3 length: 16 residues. CDR1 and CDR2 (germline): SEHNR, FQNEAQ (reference sequence). With 5 bases removed from V and 1 base from J, the gap between germline ends came to 14 bases. This CDR3 is CASSRLGLKNTGELFF. In DNA form, the CDR3 reads TGTGCCAGCAGCCGTCTGGGACTGAAGAACACCGGGGAGCTGTTTTTT. The full variable domain, with the rest looked up from reference TRBV7-9 and TRBJ2-2, is DTGVSQNPRHKITKRGQNVTFRCDPISEHNRLYWYRQTLGQGPEFLTYFQNEAQLEKSRLLSDRFSAERPKGSFSTLEIQRTEQGDSAMYLCASSRLGLKNTGELFFGEGSRLTVL.

The V call is TRBV6-1, the J call TRBJ2-3; a weak D match, TRBD2 (6 bases). The CDR3 runs 15 residues. The V gene lost 2 bases and the J gene lost 0 bases, with 9 bases spanning the gap. The germline CDR1 and CDR2 sequences are MNHNS and SASEGT. The CDR3 region is CASSESGTSTDTQYF. The CDR3 DNA reads as TGTGCCAGCAGTGAATCAGGGACTAGCACAGATACGCAGTATTTT.

This chain uses TRBV5-1 with TRBJ1-1; 7 positions agree with TRBD1. Germline CDR1 and CDR2: SGHRS and YFSETQ. The CDR3 runs 14 residues. After removal of 3 bases from V and 7 bases from J, the junction contained 9 bases not matched to a gene. The CDR3: CASSSGGGEFEAFF. In DNA form, the CDR3 reads TGCGCCAGCAGCTCGGGAGGGGGCGAGTTTGAAGCTTTCTTT.

This clone showed up just once. J is TRBJ2-5 and V is TRBV28, with D possibly being TRBD2 (5 bases). The CDR3 sequence is 16 residues long. The germline V gene encodes CDR1 MDHEN and CDR2 SYDVKM. Trimming pared 6 bases from V and 7 bases from J, leaving 24 bases between. The CDR3 loop reads CASSSPRGQGGRTQYF. CDR3 DNA: TGTGCCAGCAGCTCCCCAAGAGGGCAAGGTGGGAGGACCCAGTACTTC.

The V and J genes are TRBV18 and TRBJ2-3, with D uncertain. CDR1 and CDR2 (germline): KGHSH, LQKENI. CDR3 length equals 12 residues. The V and J ends lost 8 bases and 5 bases respectively, with 11 bases between them. The DNA of the CDR3 is TGTGCCAGCGCACTCTCGGGAGATACGCAGTATTTT. Its protein is CASALSGDTQYF.

The CDR3 DNA reads TGTGCCAGCAGCTTCACACTAGGGGGCTACGAGCAGTACTTC. This sequence encodes CASSFTLGGYEQYF. V usage is TRBV5-4 and J usage is TRBJ2-7; a possible D gene is TRBD1 (6 bases). The CDR3 extends over 14 amino acids. Germline lookup yields CDR1 SGHNT and CDR2 YYREEE (reference sequence). The V gene lost 2 bases and the J gene lost 3 bases, with 12 bases spanning the gap. Looking up the rest from reference TRBV5-4 and TRBJ2-7 gives the full variable domain: ETGVTQSPTHLIKTRGQQVTLRCSSQSGHNTVSWYQQALGQGPQFIFQYYREEENGRGNFPPRFSGLQFPNYSSELNVNALELDDSALYLCASSFTLGGYEQYFGPGTRLTVT.

This clone has more than one count but fewer than ten. The V and J genes are TRBV6-5 and TRBJ1-6; a possible D gene is TRBD1 (6 bases). CDR1 is MNHEY, CDR2 SVGAGI, per germline. V was pared by 5 bases and J by 13 bases, with 12 bases between. The CDR3 has 12 residues. The CDR3 here is CASSTGTWPLHF. CDR3 in DNA: TGTGCCAGCAGTACAGGGACCTGGCCCCTCCACTTT.

The V gene is TRBV6-5, the J gene TRBJ1-2; D gene unclear. V was cut by 6 bases and J by 7 bases, with 15 bases left in between. Germline V gives CDR1 MNHEY, CDR2 SVGAGI. There are 13 residues in the CDR3. The CDR3 region is CASRKEGGGGYTF. Here the CDR3 DNA reads TGTGCCAGCAGGAAAGAGGGAGGAGGTGGCTACACCTTC.

The V and J genes are TRBV5-1 and TRBJ2-1; TRBD2 agrees at 9 bases. Germline V gene lookup returns CDR1 SGHRS and CDR2 YFSETQ. The V segment lost 1 base and the J segment 4 bases; nucleotides outside the gene matches: 3. CDR3 length: 15 amino acids. Here the CDR3 DNA reads TGCGCCAGCAGCTTGTCGACTAGCGGATACAATGAGCAGTTCTTC. Its translation is CASSLSTSGYNEQFF.

The chain joins TRBV7-9 to TRBJ1-6, with TRBD1 matching over 10 bases. From germline, CDR1 is SEHNR and CDR2 FQNEAQ (reference sequence). V shed 5 bases, J shed 13 bases, and the junction held 8 bases outside the gene matches. The CDR3 is 14 residues long. The CDR3 bases are TGTGCCAGCAGCACCGGACAGGGGGGTGTGCCCCTCCACTTT. Translated: CASSTGQGGVPLHF.

The V gene is TRBV6-5, the J gene TRBJ1-6; tentatively, D is TRBD1 (5 bases). There are 16 residues in the CDR3. The ends were cut back, 4 bases at V and 10 bases at J, with 20 bases in the middle. Germline CDR1 reads MNHEY; CDR2 reads SVGAGI. CDR3 sequence reads: CASSSPRGSGGSPLHF. Written as DNA, the CDR3 is TGTGCCAGCAGTTCACCCCGGGGGTCTGGAGGATCACCCCTCCACTTT.

V usage is TRBV11-3 and J usage is TRBJ2-5; D may be TRBD2 (6 bases). The CDR3 is 14 amino acids. The germline V gene encodes CDR1 SGHNT and CDR2 YENEEA. The germline V and J ends were trimmed by 3 bases and 1 base, with 9 bases remaining between them. The CDR3 protein is CASSFGGLQETQYF. The DNA of the CDR3 is TGTGCCAGCAGCTTTGGAGGGCTCCAAGAGACCCAGTACTTC.

This clone was recorded once. The chain uses TRBV6-5 and TRBJ2-2; D possibly corresponds to TRBD2 (5 bases). The CDR3 covers 14 residues. Germline V lookup: CDR1 MNHEY, CDR2 SVGAGI. Between the trimmed V and J ends, which lost 7 bases and 4 bases, there was a span of 13 bases. CDR3 sequence reads: CASKKVGGTGELFF. In DNA, the CDR3 is TGTGCCAGCAAAAAAGTAGGAGGCACCGGGGAGCTGTTTTTT.

J is TRBJ1-2 and V is TRBV7-9; a weak D match, TRBD1 (6 bases). Germline V CDR1 and CDR2: SEHNR, FQNEAQ (reference sequence). The V end was cut by 5 bases, the J end by 5 bases, with 12 bases between. The CDR3 is 13 residues long. The CDR3 region has the DNA TGTGCCAGCAGCCCCTCTGGACAGTATGGCTACACCTTC. Amino acids: CASSPSGQYGYTF.

The genes are TRBV24-1 and TRBJ2-2; a possible D gene is TRBD2 (5 bases). This CDR3 has 13 residues. Looked up from germline, CDR1 is KGHDR and CDR2 is SFDVKD. Trimming took 3 bases from V and 6 from J, leaving 7 bases between them. The CDR3: CATSDRGAGELFF. CDR3 bases: TGTGCCACCAGTGATCGGGGAGCCGGGGAGCTGTTTTTT.